These 32 T cell receptor beta chains were sequenced from one sample in a study of beta chain features in type 1 diabetes. Findings and limits, study-wide: Among patients with Type 1 diabetes, TCRB CDR3s were moderately but significantly shorter in every one of the four CD4+ subsets.

The investigators reverse transcribed all of the isolated RNA, so they sequenced expressed TCRB transcripts. TCRdb's copy holds only in-frame clones and misses some; the assay was immunoSEQ multiplex PCR. The repertoire holds some 640,000 clones, with 11% to 15% as singletons. Antigens for these TCRs are unknown. The sample comprised naive CD4+ T cells from blood. The receptors here all came from a man aged 18 to 35 with type 1 diabetes.

In its sample, this clone was seen a few times. The chain is built from TRBV5-1 and TRBJ2-6; D is uncertain. Germline CDR1 and CDR2: SGHRS and YFSETQ. The CDR3 spans 16 residues. The V end was cut by 0 bases, the J end by 0 bases, with 7 bases between. The CDR3 is CASSLDPPSGANVLTF. The CDR3 coding sequence is TGCGCCAGCAGCTTGGACCCTCCCTCTGGGGCCAACGTCCTGACTTTC.

The chain uses TRBV7-9 and TRBJ2-7; 7 bases map to TRBD2. Trimming at V came to 4 bases and at J to 3 bases, leaving 6 bases not matched to a gene. The CDR3 is 14 residues long. Germline lookup yields CDR1 SEHNR and CDR2 FQNEAQ (reference sequence). CDR3 in DNA: TGTGCCAGCAGCTCTAGCGGAACAATCTACGAGCAGTACTTC. It specifies CASSSSGTIYEQYF.

The chain has TRBV14 and TRBJ2-1; 10 nucleotides agree with TRBD2. Germline V lookup: CDR1 SGHDN, CDR2 FVKESK. CDR3 length: 16 residues. J lost 8 bases, V lost 1 base, and 8 bases had no gene match. The CDR3 DNA reads TGTGCCAGCAGCCAAGTCGCTAGCGGGAGAGGGGATGAGCAGTTCTTC. Encoded protein: CASSQVASGRGDEQFF.

The chain employs TRBV14 and TRBJ2-1; no firm D call. Germline assignment: CDR1 SGHDN and CDR2 FVKESK. The CDR3 spans 13 residues. The V end lost 6 bases, the J end lost 3 bases, and 9 bases lay between the germline ends. DNA for the CDR3: TGTGCCAGCAGGCGAGGCCTCTACAATGAGCAGTTCTTC. It codes for CASRRGLYNEQFF.

The chain recombines TRBV5-1 with TRBJ1-2; 10 bases match TRBD1. Germline values: CDR1 SGHRS, CDR2 YFSETQ. V lost 4 bases to trimming and J lost 5 bases; unmatched junction nucleotides: 5. There are 14 residues in the CDR3. The CDR3 nucleotides read TGCGCCAGCAGCGGGGACAGGGGTGTGTATGGCTACACCTTC. This gives the protein CASSGDRGVYGYTF.

CDR3 coding DNA: TGCAGCGGTAAAGTTCCGGGACGGGAAAGCTCCTACGAGCAGTACTTC. Translation: CSGKVPGRESSYEQYF. The chain carries TRBV29-1 and TRBJ2-7; D is possibly TRBD1 or TRBD2 (5 bases each). The CDR3 spans 16 residues. Germline V gene sequence: CDR1 SQVTM, CDR2 ANQGSEA. The germline V and J ends were trimmed by 7 bases and 0 bases, with 22 bases remaining between them.

This clone was observed a few times. The chain carries TRBV30 and TRBJ2-5; 9 nucleotides line up with TRBD1. This CDR3 has 15 amino acids. Germline CDR1 GTSNPN, CDR2 SVGIG (reference sequence). The V segment lost 3 bases and the J segment 5 bases; nucleotides outside the gene matches: 10. This chain's CDR3 is CAWSGDRVGSETQYF. CDR3 bases: TGTGCCTGGAGCGGGGACAGGGTGGGGTCGGAGACCCAGTACTTC.

There are a few counts of this clone. The chain has TRBV29-1 and TRBJ2-1; D possibly corresponds to TRBD1 (6 bases). V shed 2 bases and J shed 7 bases, with 12 bases lying between them. The CDR3 runs 13 residues. Germline V gene data show CDR1 as SQVTM and CDR2 as ANQGSEA. The CDR3, as DNA: TGCAGCGTTGAACCGGGACAAAGAAATGAGCAGTTCTTC. Protein sequence: CSVEPGQRNEQFF.

Only a few counts were recorded for this clone. The chain uses TRBV11-2 and TRBJ2-3, with D tentatively TRBD2 (6 bases). This CDR3 is 15 amino acids long. Between the trimmed V and J ends, which lost 5 bases and 6 bases, there was a span of 18 bases. Germline assignment: CDR1 SGHAT and CDR2 FQNNGV. CDR3: CASSAMTSGSDTQYF. The CDR3 coding sequence is TGTGCCAGCAGCGCAATGACTAGTGGTAGCGATACGCAGTATTTT.

Comments on this clone: Other DNA sequences in this sample translate to the same CDR3. The rearrangement links TRBV30 to TRBJ2-1, with D uncertain. Between the trimmed V and J ends, which lost 5 bases and 0 bases, there was a span of 8 bases. CDR3 length: 13 residues. From germline, CDR1 is GTSNPN and CDR2 SVGIG (reference sequence). CDR3 region: CAWSEDSYNEQFF. The CDR3 DNA follows: TGTGCCTGGTCCGAGGACTCCTACAATGAGCAGTTCTTC. Together with reference TRBV30 and TRBJ2-1, the CDR3 gives the full variable domain: SQTIHQWPATLVQPVGSPLSLECTVEGTSNPNLYWYRQAAGRGLQLLFYSVGIGQISSEVPQNLSASRPQDRQFILSSKKLLLSDSGFYLCAWSEDSYNEQFFGPGTRLTVL.

The chain recombines TRBV19 with TRBJ2-1; 9 bases agree with TRBD2. This CDR3 comprises 15 residues. Germline values: CDR1 LNHDA, CDR2 SQIVND (reference sequence). V dropped 8 bases and J dropped 7; count of bases not matched to a gene: 12. CDR3 in amino acids: CASRRGLAWDNEQFF. CDR3 DNA: TGTGCCAGTCGTCGGGGACTAGCTTGGGATAATGAGCAGTTCTTC.

V is TRBV11-2 and J is TRBJ2-3; TRBD1 matches 10 bases. CDR1 is SGHAT, CDR2 FQNNGV, per germline. The CDR3 runs to 17 residues. Unmatched junction bases numbered 6, after V lost 1 base and J lost 2 bases. The CDR3 DNA is TGTGCCAGCAGCTTAGGGCGGGGGACAGGGGTCACAGATACGCAGTATTTT. Translating it yields CASSLGRGTGVTDTQYF.

In this sample, this clone turned up a few times. The V gene is TRBV19, the J gene TRBJ2-1, with 7 bases fitting TRBD1. Germline-derived CDR1 and CDR2 are LNHDA and SQIVND (reference sequence). The CDR3 is 13 residues long. V dropped 4 bases and J dropped 8; count of bases not matched to a gene: 5. The CDR3 protein is CASSTRQGYEQFF. The CDR3 DNA is TGTGCCAGTAGTACGAGACAGGGTTATGAGCAGTTCTTC.

This clone was counted between two and nine times. The CDR3 DNA is TGTGCCAGCAGCCAAGGGTACCAAGAGACCCAGTACTTC. The encoded protein is CASSQGYQETQYF. The chain joins TRBV5-6 to TRBJ2-5; no firm D call. The ends were cut back, 4 bases at V and 0 bases at J, with 7 bases in the middle. The CDR3 is made up of 13 amino acids. In germline, CDR1 is SGHDT, CDR2 YYEEEE.

Turning to this clone: Other DNA sequences within the sample encode an identical CDR3. This chain uses TRBV29-1 with TRBJ2-7; the match to TRBD2 covers 10 bases. V lost 4 bases and J lost 3; bases outside the gene matches: 0. CDR3 length: 12 residues. From germline, CDR1 is SQVTM and CDR2 ANQGSEA. The CDR3: CSVGTSGYEQYF. The CDR3 region has the DNA TGCAGCGTTGGGACTAGCGGCTACGAGCAGTACTTC.

A few counts support this clone. V gene TRBV11-2 combines with J gene TRBJ2-1; no clear D. The CDR3 loop spans 11 amino acids. Germline assignment: CDR1 SGHAT and CDR2 FQNNGV. V shed 5 bases and J shed 10 bases, with 9 bases lying between them. The CDR3 loop is CASSPGEEQFF. The CDR3 DNA follows: TGTGCCAGCAGCCCCGGAGAGGAGCAGTTCTTC.

This clone was recorded a few times. The chain uses TRBV7-2 and TRBJ2-7, with D maybe TRBD1 (5 bases). V shed 2 bases and J shed 1 base, with 9 bases lying between them. This CDR3 comprises 14 residues. The germline gives CDR1 SGHTA, CDR2 FQGNSA. This CDR3 is CASSLRQTSYEQYF. The CDR3 nucleotides are TGTGCCAGCAGCTTAAGACAGACTTCCTACGAGCAGTACTTC. The complete variable domain, with remaining parts taken from reference TRBV7-2 and TRBJ2-7, reads GAGVSQSPSNKVTEKGKDVELRCDPISGHTALYWYRQSLGQGLEFLIYFQGNSAPDKSGLPSDRFSAERTGGSVSTLTIQRTQQEDSAVYLCASSLRQTSYEQYFGPGTRLTVT.

The V and J genes are TRBV9 and TRBJ2-2, with a weak D call TRBD1 (5 bases). The CDR3 runs to 16 residues. Germline CDR1 and CDR2: SGDLS and YYNGEE. Trimming took off 4 bases at V and 6 bases at J, with 19 bases between the two ends. The CDR3 loop reads CASSLGAGSEPGELFF. The CDR3 DNA sequence: TGTGCCAGCAGCCTAGGGGCCGGGTCTGAGCCCGGGGAGCTGTTTTTT.

The chain carries TRBV30 and TRBJ1-5, with D perhaps matching TRBD1 (6 bases). V was trimmed by 3 bases and J by 5 bases, leaving 17 bases between them. Germline lookup yields CDR1 GTSNPN and CDR2 SVGIG (reference sequence). CDR3 size: 15 residues. The CDR3 DNA reads as TGTGCCTGGAGCCAACTGGGGGCTCGAGATCAGCCCCAGCATTTT. As protein: CAWSQLGARDQPQHF.

This clone appeared a few times. The chain links TRBV29-1 to TRBJ2-1; no clear D gene. This CDR3 has 13 amino acids. The germline CDR1 and CDR2 sequences are SQVTM and ANQGSEA. Trimming took off 2 bases at V and 4 bases at J, with 9 bases between the two ends. The CDR3 loop reads CSVERLLYNEQFF. The CDR3 DNA sequence: TGCAGCGTTGAAAGGCTACTGTACAATGAGCAGTTCTTC.

In this sample, this clone turned up a few times. The rearrangement joins TRBV6-5 to TRBJ1-1; perhaps TRBD1 as D (6 bases). This CDR3 is built from 13 residues. V lost 6 bases and J 5 bases, leaving 13 bases between the germline ends. Germline lookup yields CDR1 MNHEY and CDR2 SVGAGI. The CDR3 here is CASSKQGWTEAFF. The CDR3 DNA reads TGTGCCAGCAGCAAACAGGGATGGACTGAAGCTTTCTTT.

CDR3 sequence (DNA): TGTGCCAGTAGTATAGTAAGCGGGGACGAGCAGTACTTC. Protein: CASSIVSGDEQYF. The V call is TRBV19, the J call TRBJ2-7; 7 positions match TRBD2. Germline CDR1 is LNHDA and CDR2 is SQIVND (reference sequence). This CDR3 is 13 amino acids long. Trimming removed 1 base from V and 5 bases from J; junction bases left unmatched: 2. The whole variable domain, filled in from reference TRBV19 and TRBJ2-7, reads DGGITQSPKYLFRKEGQNVTLSCEQNLNHDAMYWYRQDPGQGLRLIYYSQIVNDFQKGDIAEGYSVSREKKESFPLTVTSAQKNPTAFYLCASSIVSGDEQYFGPGTRLTVT.

The chain carries TRBV7-2 and TRBJ1-5; D perhaps matches TRBD1 (5 bases). The V end lost 4 bases, the J end lost 2 bases, and 12 bases lay between the germline ends. This CDR3 comprises 15 residues. The germline gives CDR1 SGHTA, CDR2 FQGNSA. The DNA of the CDR3 is TGTGCCAGCAGCTCCAGGGTTATCGGCAATCAGCCCCAGCATTTT. It codes for CASSSRVIGNQPQHF.

This clone was detected a few times. The rearrangement uses TRBV28 and TRBJ1-5; D is possibly TRBD1 (6 bases). The CDR3 totals 14 residues. Germline V gene lookup returns CDR1 MDHEN and CDR2 SYDVKM. V lost 5 bases and J lost 4, with 12 bases in between. The CDR3 sequence is CASSNGGTNQPQHF. The CDR3 DNA reads as TGTGCCAGCAGTAACGGGGGGACAAATCAGCCCCAGCATTTT.

The J gene is TRBJ2-2, the V gene TRBV18; D is uncertain. Germline CDR1 KGHSH, CDR2 LQKENI. Trimming removed 7 bases from V and 4 bases from J, with 13 bases in between. This CDR3 is 14 amino acids long. CDR3 in DNA: TGTGCCAGCTTCACTTCCCTAGGCACCGGGGAGCTGTTTTTT. Protein: CASFTSLGTGELFF.

This clone has only a few counts. The chain combines TRBV29-1 with TRBJ2-7, with D maybe TRBD1 (6 bases). The V and J ends lost 4 bases and 0 bases respectively, with 13 bases between them. The CDR3 extends over 14 amino acids. Germline-derived CDR1 and CDR2 are SQVTM and ANQGSEA. The chain's CDR3 is CSVAGATSSYEQYF. The CDR3 nucleotides are TGCAGCGTTGCAGGGGCGACTTCCTCCTACGAGCAGTACTTC.

The rearrangement uses TRBV4-1 and TRBJ2-5; possibly TRBD2 for D (5 bases). Germline V lookup: CDR1 MGHRA, CDR2 YSYEKL. This CDR3 has 17 residues. V dropped 0 bases and J dropped 0 bases, with 14 bases sitting between them. The CDR3 DNA reads as TGCGCCAGCAGCCAAGATAATAGGACTTCGTACCAAGAGACCCAGTACTTC. Protein: CASSQDNRTSYQETQYF.

The rearrangement links TRBV7-2 to TRBJ1-2; 9 bases are a match to TRBD1. The CDR3 consists of 16 residues. Germline CDR1 reads SGHTA; CDR2 reads FQGNSA. The J segment lost 8 bases and the V segment lost 4 bases, leaving 14 bases of the junction unmatched. The CDR3 DNA follows: TGTGCCAGCAGCTCACAGGGGGCTGCTCTCTCCGGAGGCTACACCTTC. Amino acids: CASSSQGAALSGGYTF.

This clone was found a few times. Within the sample, other DNA sequences also encode this same CDR3. The chain recombines TRBV2 with TRBJ2-7; maybe TRBD2 (5 bases). Deletions cut 8 bases from V and 1 base from J, with 6 bases between. Germline CDR1 and CDR2: SNHLY and FYNNEI. The CDR3 sequence is 11 residues long. The CDR3 DNA is TGTGCCAGCGGACTTTCCTACGAGCAGTACTTC. Its protein is CASGLSYEQYF.

The chain has TRBV11-3 and TRBJ2-5; the D call may be TRBD1 or TRBD2 (5 bases each). CDR3 length: 14 residues. V lost 5 bases and J lost 0, with 10 bases in between. Germline CDR1 is SGHNT and CDR2 is YENEEA. CDR3 sequence (DNA): TGTGCCAGCAGCAGGGGAGCGTACCAAGAGACCCAGTACTTC. Its translation: CASSRGAYQETQYF.

This clone was counted a few times. The chain links TRBV25-1 to TRBJ2-1; 11 bases align to TRBD2. The CDR3 length is 14 residues. The V gene end was trimmed by 4 bases and the J gene end by 9 bases; junction bases not matched to a gene: 5. From germline, CDR1 is MGHDK and CDR2 SYGVNS. The CDR3 here is CASSGSGRVGEQFF. The CDR3 nucleotides are TGTGCCAGCAGTGGTAGCGGGAGGGTAGGTGAGCAGTTCTTC.

The chain couples TRBV5-1 to TRBJ2-7; the D is unclear. The CDR3 contains 11 residues. Germline V gives CDR1 SGHRS, CDR2 YFSETQ. Trimming left V 0 bases short and J 6 bases short, with 4 bases between. CDR3 in DNA: TGCGCCAGCAGCTTGGAACGCGAGCAGTACTTC. Translation gives CASSLEREQYF.